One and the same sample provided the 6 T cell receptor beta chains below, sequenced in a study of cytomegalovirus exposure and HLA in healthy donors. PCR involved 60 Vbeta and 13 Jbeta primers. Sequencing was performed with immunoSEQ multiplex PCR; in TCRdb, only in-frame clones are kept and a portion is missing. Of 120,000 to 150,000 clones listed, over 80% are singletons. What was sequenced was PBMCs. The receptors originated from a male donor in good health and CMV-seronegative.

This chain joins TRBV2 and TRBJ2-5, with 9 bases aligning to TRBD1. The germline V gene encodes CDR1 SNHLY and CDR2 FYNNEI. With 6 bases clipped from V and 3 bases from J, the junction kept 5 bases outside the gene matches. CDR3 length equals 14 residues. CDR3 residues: CASRPGTGKETQYF. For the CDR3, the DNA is TGTGCCAGCAGGCCTGGGACAGGGAAAGAGACCCAGTACTTC.

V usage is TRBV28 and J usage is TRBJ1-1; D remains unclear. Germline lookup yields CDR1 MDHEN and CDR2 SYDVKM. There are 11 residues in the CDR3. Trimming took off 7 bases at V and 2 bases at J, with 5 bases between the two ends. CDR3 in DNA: TGTGCCAGCATATTAAACACTGAAGCTTTCTTT. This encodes CASILNTEAFF.

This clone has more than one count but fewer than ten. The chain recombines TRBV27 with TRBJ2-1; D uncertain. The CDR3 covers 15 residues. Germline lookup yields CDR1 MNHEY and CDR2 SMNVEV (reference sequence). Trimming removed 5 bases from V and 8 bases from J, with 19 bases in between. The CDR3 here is CASSPLTSSPYEQFF. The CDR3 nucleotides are TGTGCCAGCAGTCCTCTGACTTCGAGTCCCTATGAGCAGTTCTTC.

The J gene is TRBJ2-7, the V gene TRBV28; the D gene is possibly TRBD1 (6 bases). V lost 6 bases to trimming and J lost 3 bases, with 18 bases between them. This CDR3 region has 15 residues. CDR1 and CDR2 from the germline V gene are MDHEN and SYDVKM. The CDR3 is CASRSKRGFDYEQYF. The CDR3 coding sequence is TGTGCCAGCAGATCCAAGAGGGGGTTCGACTACGAGCAGTACTTC.

Here the CDR3 reads CASSQGLAGIREQYF. In nucleotides, the CDR3 is TGTGCCAGCAGCCAAGGGCTAGCGGGAATTCGCGAGCAGTACTTC. This chain uses TRBV11-1 with TRBJ2-7, with TRBD2 matching over 9 bases. The CDR3 runs to 15 residues. Germline CDR1 SGHAT, CDR2 FQDESV (reference sequence). V dropped 5 bases and J dropped 6; count of bases not matched to a gene: 11.

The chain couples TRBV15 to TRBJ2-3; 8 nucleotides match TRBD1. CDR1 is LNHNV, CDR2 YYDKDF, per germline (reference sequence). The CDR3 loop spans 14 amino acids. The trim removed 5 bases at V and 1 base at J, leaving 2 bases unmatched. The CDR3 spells CATSSDRGTDTQYF. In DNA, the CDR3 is TGTGCCACCAGCTCGGACAGGGGCACAGATACGCAGTATTTT. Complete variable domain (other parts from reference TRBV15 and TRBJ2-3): DAMVIQNPRYQVTQFGKPVTLSCSQTLNHNVMYWYQQKSSQAPKLLFHYYDKDFNNEADTPDNFQSRRPNTSFCFLDIRSPGLGDTAMYLCATSSDRGTDTQYFGPGTRLTVL.